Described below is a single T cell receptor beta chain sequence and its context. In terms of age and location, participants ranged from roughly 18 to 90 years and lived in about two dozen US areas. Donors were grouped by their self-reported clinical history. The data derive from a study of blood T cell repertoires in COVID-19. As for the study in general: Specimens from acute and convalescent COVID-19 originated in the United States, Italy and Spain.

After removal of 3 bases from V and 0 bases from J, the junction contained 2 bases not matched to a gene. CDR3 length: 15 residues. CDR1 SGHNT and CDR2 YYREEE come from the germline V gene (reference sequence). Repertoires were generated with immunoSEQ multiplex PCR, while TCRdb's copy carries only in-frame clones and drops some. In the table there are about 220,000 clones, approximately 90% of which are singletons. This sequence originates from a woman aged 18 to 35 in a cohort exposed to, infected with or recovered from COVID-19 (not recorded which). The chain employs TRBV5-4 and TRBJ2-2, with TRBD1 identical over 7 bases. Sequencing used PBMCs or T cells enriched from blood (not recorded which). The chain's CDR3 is CASSWGQSNTGELFF. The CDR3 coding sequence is TGTGCCAGCAGCTGGGGACAGTCGAACACCGGGGAGCTGTTTTTT. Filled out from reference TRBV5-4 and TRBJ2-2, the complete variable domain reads ETGVTQSPTHLIKTRGQQVTLRCSSQSGHNTVSWYQQALGQGPQFIFQYYREEENGRGNFPPRFSGLQFPNYSSELNVNALELDDSALYLCASSWGQSNTGELFFGEGSRLTVL.